This TCR beta chain is from a study of blood T cell repertoires in COVID-19. Study details: Sample material is recorded as cDNA or gDNA derived from T cells, B-cell-depleted T cells, or PBMCs.

Germline V lookup: CDR1 MNHEY, CDR2 SMNVEV (reference sequence). The ends were cut back, 6 bases at V and 2 bases at J, with 20 bases in the middle. The CDR3 spans 16 residues. Participant ages covered roughly 18 to 89 years across about two dozen US areas. Data came from immunoSEQ multiplex PCR; TCRdb stores just in-frame clones and leaves some out. Of about 200,000 clones detected, 90% appear once; the ten largest clones hold 1.2%. The source of this sequence is a man aged 30-40 years who had recovered from COVID-19. Sequences were obtained from PBMCs or T cells enriched from blood (not recorded which). This chain links TRBV27 with TRBJ2-7; D perhaps matches TRBD1 (7 bases). The CDR3 DNA is TGTGCCAGCAGCCTTTTGGGGAGGACAGGCCCCTACGAGCAGTACTTC. This sequence encodes CASSLLGRTGPYEQYF.